Shown below are 11 T cell receptor beta chains from a single sample sequenced in a study of blood T cell repertoires in COVID-19. Profiling relied on immunoSEQ multiplex PCR, and the TCRdb table lists in-frame clones only, not all of them. The table lists approximately 290,000 clones, just over 90% of them singletons. The sample taken for sequencing was peripheral blood. These receptors were taken from a woman in her thirties with COVID-19, enrolled during active disease.

V and J are TRBV19 and TRBJ1-4; D is uncertain. This CDR3 is built from 13 residues. Germline values: CDR1 LNHDA, CDR2 SQIVND (reference sequence). V was pared by 5 bases and J by 5 bases, with 9 bases between. The CDR3 DNA reads TGTGCCAGTAGTGCGGGTCTAAATGAAAAACTGTTTTTT. Translated, it gives CASSAGLNEKLFF. The full variable domain, rest sourced from reference TRBV19 and TRBJ1-4, is DGGITQSPKYLFRKEGQNVTLSCEQNLNHDAMYWYRQDPGQGLRLIYYSQIVNDFQKGDIAEGYSVSREKKESFPLTVTSAQKNPTAFYLCASSAGLNEKLFFGSGTQLSVL.

The chain is built from TRBV3-1 (or the pseudogene TRBV3-2) and TRBJ2-3; 10 nucleotides align to TRBD2. The V gene's germline CDR1 is LGHDT and CDR2 YNNKEL (reference sequence). With V trimmed by 8 bases and J by 4 bases, 3 bases remained unmatched. This CDR3 contains 13 residues. CDR3 in amino acids: CASEREGADTQYF. CDR3 coding DNA: TGTGCCAGCGAGCGGGAGGGGGCAGATACGCAGTATTTT.

The chain recombines TRBV28 with TRBJ1-6, with D perhaps matching TRBD1 (6 bases). The V gene's germline CDR1 is MDHEN and CDR2 SYDVKM. This CDR3 region has 15 residues. V was cut by 4 bases and J by 9 bases, with 16 bases left in between. The CDR3 loop is CASSSPTGTGSPLHF. CDR3 coding DNA: TGTGCCAGCAGTTCCCCCACAGGGACGGGTTCACCCCTCCACTTT.

The V call is TRBV12-5, the J call TRBJ2-1; 7 positions match TRBD1. CDR1 and CDR2 (germline): LGHNT, FRNRAP. CDR3 size: 14 residues. The J segment lost 10 bases and the V segment lost 5 bases, leaving 11 bases of the junction unmatched. The CDR3 coding sequence is TGTGCTAGTGGTCACGCCACAGGGGCGAGGGAGCAGTTCTTC. Encoded protein: CASGHATGAREQFF. Based on the CDR3 plus reference TRBV12-5 and TRBJ2-1, the full variable domain is DARVTQTPRHKVTEMGQEVTMRCQPILGHNTVFWYRQTMMQGLELLAYFRNRAPLDDSGMPKDRFSAEMPDATLATLKIQPSEPRDSAVYFCASGHATGAREQFFGPGTRLTVL.

This clone was seen a few times. V usage is TRBV7-8 and J usage is TRBJ2-7; 10 bases map to TRBD2. Germline trimming cut 4 bases from V and 11 bases from J; bases unmatched to any gene: 8. The length of the CDR3 is 13 residues. Germline CDR1 SGHVS, CDR2 FQNEAQ. Written as DNA, the CDR3 is TGTGCCAGCAGCTCAATACTAGCGGGGAGCGAGTACTTC. Translated, it gives CASSSILAGSEYF.

The rearrangement joins TRBV4-1 to TRBJ2-1; 7 bases map to TRBD2. The V segment lost 4 bases and the J segment 4 bases; nucleotides outside the gene matches: 7. Germline-derived CDR1 and CDR2 are MGHRA and YSYEKL. The CDR3 consists of 15 residues. The CDR3, as DNA: TGCGCCAGCAGCCCTGAACTAGCGAATTACAATGAGCAGTTCTTC. It specifies CASSPELANYNEQFF.

The V gene is TRBV29-1, the J gene TRBJ2-2; D is uncertain. Trimming cost V 2 bases and J 1 base, with 5 bases left between them. Per the germline V gene, CDR1 is SQVTM and CDR2 is ANQGSEA. There are 13 residues in the CDR3. DNA for the CDR3: TGCAGCGTTGAATGGCAGAACACCGGGGAGCTGTTTTTT. Translation: CSVEWQNTGELFF.

This sequence joins TRBV5-6 and TRBJ2-7, with 8 bases fitting TRBD2. Germline V gene lookup returns CDR1 SGHDT and CDR2 YYEEEE. With V trimmed by 2 bases and J by 0 bases, 1 base remained unmatched. The CDR3 has 14 amino acids. CDR3 DNA sequence: TGTGCCAGCAGCTTAGCGGGGGACTCCTACGAGCAGTACTTC. Protein sequence: CASSLAGDSYEQYF.

The count of this clone is one. This chain uses TRBV5-1 with TRBJ2-1, with 7 positions matching TRBD1. This CDR3 is built from 17 residues. The ends lost 1 base at V and 1 base at J; junction bases unmatched: 8. Germline lookup yields CDR1 SGHRS and CDR2 YFSETQ. CDR3 sequence reads: CASSLPQGIGSYNEQFF. CDR3 sequence (DNA): TGCGCCAGCAGCTTGCCACAGGGGATCGGGTCCTACAATGAGCAGTTCTTC.

V is TRBV5-1 and J is TRBJ2-3, with a weak D call TRBD2 (6 bases). Germline V lookup: CDR1 SGHRS, CDR2 YFSETQ. V gave up 1 base and J gave up 2 bases, with 14 bases separating them. The CDR3 loop spans 16 amino acids. CDR3 amino acids: CASSLYGSGFTDTQYF. The CDR3 DNA is TGCGCCAGCAGCTTGTATGGTAGCGGATTCACAGATACGCAGTATTTT.

This chain joins TRBV19 and TRBJ2-1; 8 bases are a match to TRBD2. CDR3 size: 15 residues. Germline V lookup: CDR1 LNHDA, CDR2 SQIVND (reference sequence). J lost 5 bases, V lost 7 bases, and 10 bases had no gene match. The CDR3 sequence: CASKMGTSRHNEQFF. The DNA for the CDR3 is TGTGCCAGTAAAATGGGGACTAGTCGCCACAATGAGCAGTTCTTC.